A single TCR beta chain is shown here with its context. The time point denotes: pre-treatment sample, taken before nivolumab and TIL therapy. The immunoSEQ assay was v3. Measured with immunoSEQ multiplex PCR; TCRdb has only the in-frame clones, and not every one. The repertoire holds around 33,000 clones, with 74% as singletons. This entry is derived from a study of TIL therapy for anti-PD-1-resistant metastatic lung cancer. This CDR3 comprises 14 residues. V lost 5 bases, J lost 5 bases, and 6 bases stayed unmatched. The germline V gene encodes CDR1 MNHEY and CDR2 SMNVEV (reference sequence). The starting material was blood, obtained at baseline. The chain links TRBV27 to TRBJ1-5, with 7 nucleotides matching TRBD1. This receptor was taken from a woman aged 25 to 80 with non-small cell lung cancer. The CDR3 region is CASSPRTGYQPQHF. The CDR3 region has the DNA TGTGCCAGCAGTCCTCGGACAGGCTATCAGCCCCAGCATTTT.